Listed here are 27 T cell receptor beta chains from one sample, sequenced in a study of T cell repertoires in cytomegalovirus infection. TCRdb re-analysed the reads in MiXCR, keeping a single row per CDR3 protein. The data contain more than 75,000 distinct CDR3 sequences, approximately 3.7% of them seen just once; the ten biggest clones take up 3.5% to 6%. The sample comprised PBMCs. All receptors derive from a human donor in good health (CMV status not recorded). Some clones in this sample may be carry-over from other donors' samples.

This clonotype has a count of ten or more. The chain uses TRBV7-6 and TRBJ2-5; 8 bases align to TRBD1. Germline V CDR1 and CDR2: SGHVS, FNYEAQ. The CDR3 has 15 amino acids. J gave up 2 bases and V 5 bases, and 7 bases lay outside the gene matches. The CDR3: CASSPSGQAQETQYF. The DNA for the CDR3 is TGTGCCAGCAGCCCGTCGGGACAGGCACAAGAGACCCAGTACTTC.

This clonotype was seen many times. This chain connects TRBV19 to TRBJ1-1, with 7 nucleotides matching TRBD1. The J segment lost 1 base and the V segment lost 9 bases, leaving 5 bases of the junction unmatched. CDR3 size: 13 residues. Germline V gene lookup returns CDR1 LNHDA and CDR2 SQIVND (reference sequence). In DNA form, the CDR3 reads TGTGCCAGCCGACAGGGCGCGAACACTGAAGCTTTCTTT. Translated: CASRQGANTEAFF. The variable domain in full, with the rest retrieved from reference TRBV19 and TRBJ1-1, is DGGITQSPKYLFRKEGQNVTLSCEQNLNHDAMYWYRQDPGQGLRLIYYSQIVNDFQKGDIAEGYSVSREKKESFPLTVTSAQKNPTAFYLCASRQGANTEAFFGQGTRLTVV.

This clonotype was observed many times. In DNA, the CDR3 is TGTGCCAGCAAATTTGGATCGAATCAGCCCCAGCATTTT. Residues: CASKFGSNQPQHF. The V gene is TRBV12-3 or TRBV12-4, the J gene TRBJ1-5; D not certain. The CDR3 contains 13 residues. V lost 7 bases and J lost 4, with 11 bases in between.

This clonotype was counted at least ten times. This chain uses TRBV4-2 with TRBJ1-1, with D perhaps matching TRBD1 (6 bases). The CDR3 consists of 15 residues. Germline V CDR1 and CDR2: LGHNA, YNFKEQ. V shed 1 base and J shed 9 bases, with 18 bases lying between them. The CDR3 DNA reads TGTGCCAGCAGCCAAGGAGGGGTAGGGGGGTTTCAAGCTTTCTTT. Translating it yields CASSQGGVGGFQAFF.

Ten or more counts support this clonotype. The chain is built from TRBV24-1 and TRBJ2-3, with D uncertain. The CDR3 spans 14 residues. V lost 5 bases and J lost 0, with 8 bases in between. The germline CDR1 and CDR2 sequences are KGHDR and SFDVKD. The CDR3 sequence: CATSGGRSTDTQYF. CDR3 DNA sequence: TGTGCCACCAGTGGAGGACGAAGCACAGATACGCAGTATTTT.

There are many counts of this clonotype. This chain uses TRBV11-3 with TRBJ1-2; D uncertain. This CDR3 is 13 amino acids long. Trimming shortened V by 0 bases and J by 8 bases, and 10 bases separated the two germline ends. Germline lookup yields CDR1 SGHNT and CDR2 YENEEA. CDR3: CASSLEAGIGYTF. For the CDR3, the DNA is TGTGCCAGCAGCTTAGAGGCCGGGATCGGCTACACCTTC.

The sample holds many counts of this clonotype. This sequence joins TRBV4-3 and TRBJ2-6; no clear D. With 1 base removed from V and 4 bases from J, the gap between germline ends came to 11 bases. Germline-derived CDR1 and CDR2 are LGHNA and YSLEER. This CDR3 is 16 amino acids long. The CDR3 sequence is CASSQGAILGANVLTF. The CDR3 nucleotides read TGCGCCAGCAGCCAAGGGGCCATCCTCGGGGCCAACGTCCTGACTTTC.

This clonotype was detected many times. The V call is TRBV7-8, the J call TRBJ2-1; D is undetermined. This CDR3 has 16 residues. CDR1 is SGHVS, CDR2 FQNEAQ, per germline. V dropped 1 base and J dropped 0 bases, with 10 bases sitting between them. The CDR3 sequence is CASSLDRLSSYNEQFF. CDR3 DNA sequence: TGTGCCAGCAGCTTAGATCGCTTATCCTCCTACAATGAGCAGTTCTTC.

This clonotype was observed at least ten times. The chain carries TRBV7-2 and TRBJ2-3; D may be TRBD1 (6 bases). CDR1 SGHTA and CDR2 FQGNSA come from the germline V gene. Trimming stripped 7 bases from V and 5 bases from J, with 13 bases between. The CDR3 sequence is 13 residues long. The CDR3 sequence: CASTSEGGDTQYF. CDR3 bases: TGTGCCAGCACCTCGGAAGGGGGAGATACGCAGTATTTT.

This clonotype was found many times. The rearrangement joins TRBV27 to TRBJ2-1; 10 bases line up with TRBD2. Trimming at V came to 5 bases and at J to 2 bases, leaving 6 bases not matched to a gene. Germline V gene data show CDR1 as MNHEY and CDR2 as SMNVEV (reference sequence). The CDR3 runs 16 residues. Written as DNA, the CDR3 is TGTGCCAGCAGTCCTTTAGCGGGGGGTACCTACAATGAGCAGTTCTTC. It yields the protein CASSPLAGGTYNEQFF.

This clonotype was counted ten times or more. The chain employs TRBV27 and TRBJ2-2; TRBD1 might be the D (5 bases). V lost 4 bases and J 1 base, leaving 10 bases between the germline ends. From germline, CDR1 is MNHEY and CDR2 SMNVEV (reference sequence). The CDR3 covers 15 residues. For the CDR3, the DNA is TGTGCCAGCAGTTCACACGACAGGAACACCGGGGAGCTGTTTTTT. This translates into CASSSHDRNTGELFF.

This clonotype was recorded many times. This chain links TRBV9 with TRBJ2-7; D unresolved. The CDR3 spans 15 residues. V lost 1 base and J 0 bases, leaving 11 bases between the germline ends. Germline loops: CDR1 SGDLS, CDR2 YYNGEE. CDR3 loop: CASSVSPVSSYEQYF. The CDR3, as DNA: TGTGCCAGCAGCGTAAGCCCGGTGAGCTCCTACGAGCAGTACTTC.

About this clonotype itself: At one end the junction does not follow the germline gene, possibly because of a read error. The genes are TRBV7-8 and TRBJ2-3, with D perhaps TRBD1 or TRBD2 (5 bases each). The CDR3 is 13 residues long. Germline values: CDR1 SGHVS, CDR2 FQNEAQ. In DNA form, the CDR3 reads TGTGCCATCAGCTTTGGGGGTCCAGATACGCATTATTTT. Translating gives CAISFGGPDTHYF. The full variable domain, in which reference TRBV7-8 and TRBJ2-3 provide the parts outside the CDR3, is GAGVSQSPRYKVAKRGQDVALRCDPISGHVSLFWYQQALGQGPEFLTYFQNEAQLDKSGLPSDRFFAERPEGSVSTLKIQRTQQEDSAVYLCAISFGGPDTHYFGPGTRLTVL.

Ten or more counts support this clonotype. The V and J genes are TRBV12-3 or TRBV12-4 and TRBJ1-1; perhaps TRBD1 as D (5 bases). Deletions cut 6 bases from V and 4 bases from J, with 15 bases between. The length of the CDR3 is 14 residues. CDR3 amino acids: CASRPSRRGTEAFF. As DNA, the CDR3 is TGTGCCAGCAGGCCGTCCAGGAGGGGCACTGAAGCTTTCTTT.

This clonotype was counted at least ten times. The V gene is TRBV4-3, the J gene TRBJ2-7; D is perhaps TRBD1 (6 bases). This CDR3 has 15 residues. CDR1 LGHNA and CDR2 YSLEER come from the germline V gene. Trimming took 2 bases from V and 1 from J, leaving 12 bases between them. CDR3 coding DNA: TGCGCCAGCAGCCAACAACCGGGACAATCCTACGAGCAGTACTTC. Residues: CASSQQPGQSYEQYF.

This clonotype showed up many times. The rearrangement links TRBV12-3 or TRBV12-4 to TRBJ1-1; D gene uncertain. V was cut by 1 base and J by 5 bases, with 11 bases left in between. The length of the CDR3 is 14 residues. The CDR3 coding sequence is TGTGCCAGCAGTTTAGGTGGTTATGGGACTGAAGCTTTCTTT. The encoded protein is CASSLGGYGTEAFF.

This clonotype was observed at least ten times. J is TRBJ1-2 and V is TRBV18; no clear D gene. The CDR3 has 11 residues. CDR1 is KGHSH, CDR2 LQKENI, per germline. V gave up 2 bases and J gave up 8 bases, with 6 bases separating them. CDR3 amino acids: CASSPGIGYTF. DNA of the CDR3: TGTGCCAGCTCACCAGGGATCGGCTACACCTTC.

This clonotype was seen repeatedly, ten times or more. V usage is TRBV7-9 and J usage is TRBJ1-4; possible D gene TRBD1, 5 bases. CDR3 size: 14 residues. Deletions cut 3 bases from V and 6 bases from J, with 11 bases between. Germline V gives CDR1 SEHNR, CDR2 FQNEAQ (reference sequence). The chain's CDR3 is CASSFHQGDEKLFF. CDR3 DNA: TGTGCCAGCAGCTTTCACCAAGGGGATGAAAAACTGTTTTTT. Looking up the rest from reference TRBV7-9 and TRBJ1-4 gives the full variable domain: DTGVSQNPRHKITKRGQNVTFRCDPISEHNRLYWYRQTLGQGPEFLTYFQNEAQLEKSRLLSDRFSAERPKGSFSTLEIQRTEQGDSAMYLCASSFHQGDEKLFFGSGTQLSVL.

The table lists this clonotype with many counts. The genes are TRBV6-2 or TRBV6-3 and TRBJ2-7, with a possible D match to TRBD2 (6 bases). Per germline, CDR1 MNHEY and CDR2 SVGEGT. The CDR3 covers 15 residues. V gave up 6 bases and J gave up 1 base, with 16 bases separating them. The CDR3 region is CASSRPAAGSYEQYF. In DNA form, the CDR3 reads TGTGCCAGCAGCCGTCCTGCAGCGGGTTCCTACGAGCAGTACTTC.

This clonotype appeared many times. The CDR3, as DNA: TGTGCCAGCAGCAAACAGGCGTCCCCTAACTACGAGCAGTACTTC. This codes for CASSKQASPNYEQYF. This rearrangement joins TRBV7-2 to TRBJ2-7, with TRBD1 as a possible D gene (5 bases). CDR3 length equals 15 residues. V was pared by 5 bases and J by 3 bases, with 17 bases between. The germline V gene has CDR1 SGHTA and CDR2 FQGNSA. Full variable domain (rest looked up from reference TRBV7-2 and TRBJ2-7): GAGVSQSPSNKVTEKGKDVELRCDPISGHTALYWYRQSLGQGLEFLIYFQGNSAPDKSGLPSDRFSAERTGGSVSTLTIQRTQQEDSAVYLCASSKQASPNYEQYFGPGTRLTVT.

The table lists this clonotype with many counts. The chain is built from TRBV20-1 and TRBJ2-1; weak D call: TRBD2 (5 bases). There are 15 residues in the CDR3. Trimming removed 6 bases at V and 4 bases at J, with 19 bases between. CDR1 and CDR2 from the germline V gene are DFQATT and SNEGSKA (reference sequence). The CDR3: CSAHWPSGLYNEQFF. CDR3 bases: TGCAGTGCCCACTGGCCCAGCGGCTTGTACAATGAGCAGTTCTTC.

This clonotype has a count of ten or more. This chain links TRBV6-2 or TRBV6-3 with TRBJ2-1, with 8 nucleotides matching TRBD1. The CDR3 length is 13 residues. The trim removed 6 bases at V and 5 bases at J, leaving 3 bases unmatched. Germline lookup yields CDR1 MNHEY and CDR2 SVGEGT. The CDR3 DNA reads TGTGCCAGCAGGCAACAGGGGGACAATGAGCAGTTCTTC. This codes for CASRQQGDNEQFF.

V usage is TRBV27 and J usage is TRBJ2-5; 9 bases align to TRBD1. J lost 2 bases, V lost 9 bases, and 13 bases had no gene match. The CDR3 is 16 amino acids. CDR1 and CDR2 from the germline V gene are MNHEY and SMNVEV (reference sequence). The DNA for the CDR3 is TGTGCCAGTTCCTTGACAGGGGGGATATTTCAAGAGACCCAGTACTTC. Translated: CASSLTGGIFQETQYF.

This clonotype was counted at least ten times. The chain is built from TRBV11-2 and TRBJ1-1; the D gene is possibly TRBD1 (6 bases). The V and J ends lost 5 bases and 12 bases respectively, with 13 bases between them. Germline-derived CDR1 and CDR2 are SGHAT and FQNNGV. The CDR3 spans 11 residues. CDR3 nucleotides: TGTGCCAGCAGCCGGTCCGGACAGCCTTTCTTT. This gives the protein CASSRSGQPFF.

This clonotype was seen repeatedly, ten times or more. The CDR3 here is CASSYRGDSPLHF. CDR3 sequence (DNA): TGTGCCAGCAGTTACAGGGGTGATTCACCCCTCCACTTT. The chain carries TRBV6-2 or TRBV6-3 and TRBJ1-6; perhaps TRBD1 as D (5 bases). The germline gives CDR1 MNHEY, CDR2 SVGEGT. The V gene lost 2 bases and the J gene lost 8 bases, with 7 bases spanning the gap. This CDR3 contains 13 residues.

This clonotype occurred many times. The gene calls are TRBV28 and TRBJ2-5; D ambiguous. Germline loops: CDR1 MDHEN, CDR2 SYDVKM. CDR3 length: 11 amino acids. V shed 5 bases and J shed 13 bases, with 14 bases lying between them. The CDR3 loop is CASSTDGPRYF. In nucleotides, the CDR3 is TGTGCCAGCAGTACAGACGGACCAAGGTACTTC.

This clonotype appeared many times. The chain has TRBV29-1 and TRBJ2-7; 7 nucleotides match TRBD2. The germline CDR1 and CDR2 sequences are SQVTM and ANQGSEA. Unmatched junction bases numbered 6, after V lost 0 bases and J lost 4 bases. The CDR3 totals 14 residues. CDR3 sequence: CSVEEAGSVYEQYF. The CDR3 DNA reads as TGCAGCGTTGAAGAAGCGGGATCTGTGTACGAGCAGTACTTC.